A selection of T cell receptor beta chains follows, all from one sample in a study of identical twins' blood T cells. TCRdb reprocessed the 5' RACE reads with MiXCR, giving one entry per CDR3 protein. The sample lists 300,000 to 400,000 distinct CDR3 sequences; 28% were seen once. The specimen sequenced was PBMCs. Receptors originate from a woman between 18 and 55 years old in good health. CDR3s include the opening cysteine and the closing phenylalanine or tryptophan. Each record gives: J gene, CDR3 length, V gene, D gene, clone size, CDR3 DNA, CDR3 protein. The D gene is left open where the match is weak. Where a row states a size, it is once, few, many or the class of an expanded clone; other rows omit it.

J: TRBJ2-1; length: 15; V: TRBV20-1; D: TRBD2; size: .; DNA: TGCAGTGCCTACTCCCTCCGGGACTACTACAATGAGCAGTTCTTC; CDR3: CSAYSLRDYYNEQFF
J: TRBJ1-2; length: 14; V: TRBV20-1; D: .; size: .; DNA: TGCAGTACTAGAGATGCCGTGGGGCCGAGGGGCTACACCTTC; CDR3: CSTRDAVGPRGYTF
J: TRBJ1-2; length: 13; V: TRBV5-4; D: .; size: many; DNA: TGTGCCAGCAGCTTACAGAACGACTATGGCTACACCTTC; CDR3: CASSLQNDYGYTF
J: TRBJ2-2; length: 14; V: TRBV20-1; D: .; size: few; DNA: TGCAGTGCTAGACCGGACCCGAACACCGGGGAGCTGTTTTTT; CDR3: CSARPDPNTGELFF
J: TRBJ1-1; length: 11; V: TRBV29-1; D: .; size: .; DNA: TGCAGCGTTGAAGAATGGCTGGGGGCTTTCTTT; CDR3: CSVEEWLGAFF
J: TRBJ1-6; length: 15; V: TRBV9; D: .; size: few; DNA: TGTGCCAGCAGCGTAGCTGGGGACCGACTGTCACCCCTCCACTTT; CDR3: CASSVAGDRLSPLHF
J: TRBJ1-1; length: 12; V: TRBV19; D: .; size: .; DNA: TGTGCCAGTAGCCGGACAGTAAATGAAGCTTTCTTT; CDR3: CASSRTVNEAFF
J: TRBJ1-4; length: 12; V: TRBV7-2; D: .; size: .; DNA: TGTGCCAGCAGCTTCAACTGGGGGAGGATGTTTTTT; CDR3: CASSFNWGRMFF
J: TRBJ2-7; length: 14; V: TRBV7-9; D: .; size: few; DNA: TGTGCCAGCAGCTTTGGGGGGATCTCCTACGAGCAGTACTTC; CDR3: CASSFGGISYEQYF
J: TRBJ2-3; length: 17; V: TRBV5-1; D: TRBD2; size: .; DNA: TGCGCCAGCAGCTTGCCAGCGGGAGGGGAAAGCACAGATACGCAGTATTTT; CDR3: CASSLPAGGESTDTQYF
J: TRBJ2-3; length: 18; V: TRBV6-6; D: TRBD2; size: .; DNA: TGTGCCAGCAGTTACTCACGACTAGCGGCCGCTAGCACGGATACGCAGTATTTT; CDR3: CASSYSRLAAASTDTQYF
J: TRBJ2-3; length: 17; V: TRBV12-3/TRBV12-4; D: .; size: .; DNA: TGTGCCAGCAGCCCCAGAAGGGTCGCGGGGGACACAGATGCGCAGTATTTT; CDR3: CASSPRRVAGDTDAQYF
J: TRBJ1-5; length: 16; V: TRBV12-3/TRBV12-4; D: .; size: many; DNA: TGTGCCAGCAGTTTGGAAGTAGGGGCAGTCAATCAGCCCCAGCATTTT; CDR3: CASSLEVGAVNQPQHF
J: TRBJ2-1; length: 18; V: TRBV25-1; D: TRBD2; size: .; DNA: TGTGCCAGCAGTGCGCTTCGACTAGCGGGAGGGTTTTTGGATGAGCAGTTCTTC; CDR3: CASSALRLAGGFLDEQFF
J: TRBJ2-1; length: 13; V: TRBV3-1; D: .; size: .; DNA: TGTGCCAGCAGCCATGGGGATAAGCGCGAGCAGTTCTTC; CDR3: CASSHGDKREQFF
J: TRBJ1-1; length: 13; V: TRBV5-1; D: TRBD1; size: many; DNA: TGTGCCAGCAGCCTGGACAGGGACACTGAAGCTTTCTTT; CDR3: CASSLDRDTEAFF
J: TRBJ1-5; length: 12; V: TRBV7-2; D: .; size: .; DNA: TGTGCCAGCAGCTTAAGTCATCAGCCCCAGCATTTT; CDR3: CASSLSHQPQHF
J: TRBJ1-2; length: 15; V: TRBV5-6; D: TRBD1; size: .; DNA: TGTGCCAGCAGCTTTGGCCACAGGGGCCTCTATGGCTACACCTTC; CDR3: CASSFGHRGLYGYTF
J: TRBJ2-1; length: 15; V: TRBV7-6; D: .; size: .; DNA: TGTGCCAGCAGCTTAGGACCGGCTTCCTACAATGAGCAGTTCTTC; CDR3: CASSLGPASYNEQFF
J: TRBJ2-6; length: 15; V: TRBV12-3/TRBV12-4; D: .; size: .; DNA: TGTGCCAGCAGTTTGGGGAATAAGGGGGCCAACGTCCTGACTTTC; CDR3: CASSLGNKGANVLTF
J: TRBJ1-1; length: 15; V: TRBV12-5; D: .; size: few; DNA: TGTGCTAGTGGTTTGAGTCACCCAACCAAAACTGAAGCTTTCTTT; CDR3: CASGLSHPTKTEAFF
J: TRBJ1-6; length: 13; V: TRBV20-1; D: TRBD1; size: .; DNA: TGCAGTGCTGAGGGACAGGGAAATTCACCCCTCCACTTT; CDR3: CSAEGQGNSPLHF
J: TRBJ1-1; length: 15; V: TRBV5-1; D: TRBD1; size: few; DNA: TGCGCCAGCAGCTTGACAGGGGCCGTGAACACTGAAGCTTTCTTT; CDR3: CASSLTGAVNTEAFF
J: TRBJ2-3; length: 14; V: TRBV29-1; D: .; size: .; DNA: TGCAGCGTTGTAGCCAGTACTAGCACAGATACGCAGTATTTT; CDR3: CSVVASTSTDTQYF
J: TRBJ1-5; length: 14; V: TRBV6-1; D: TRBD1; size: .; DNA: TGTGCCAGCAGTGTCGGGCAGGGGGGACGGCCCCAGCATTTT; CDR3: CASSVGQGGRPQHF
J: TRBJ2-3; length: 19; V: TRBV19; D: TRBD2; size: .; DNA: TGTGCCAGTAGCCTGACGCTCCTTACTAGCGGGGTTAACACAGATACGCAGTATTTT; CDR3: CASSLTLLTSGVNTDTQYF
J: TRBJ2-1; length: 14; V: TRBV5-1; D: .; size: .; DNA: TGCGCCAGCAGCAGGTGGGTCACCTACAATGAGCAGTTCTTC; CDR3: CASSRWVTYNEQFF
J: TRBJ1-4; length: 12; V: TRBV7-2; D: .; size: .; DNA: TGTGCCAGCAGACGTACGAAGGAAAAACTGTTTTTT; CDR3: CASRRTKEKLFF
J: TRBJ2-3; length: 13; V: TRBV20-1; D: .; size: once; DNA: TGCAGTGCTAGGGGGGCCGGCGCAGATACGCAGTATTTT; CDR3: CSARGAGADTQYF
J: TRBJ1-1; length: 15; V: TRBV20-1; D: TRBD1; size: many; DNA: TGCAGTGCCACTGACAGGGGGCTGATGAACACTGAAGCTTTCTTT; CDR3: CSATDRGLMNTEAFF
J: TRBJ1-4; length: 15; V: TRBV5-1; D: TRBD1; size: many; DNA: TGCGCCAGCAGAGGACAGGGGGCTATTAGTGAAAAACTGTTTTTT; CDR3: CASRGQGAISEKLFF
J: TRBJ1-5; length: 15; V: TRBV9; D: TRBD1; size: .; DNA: TGTGCCAGCAGCACAACAGGGGCGAACAATCAGCCCCAGCATTTT; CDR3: CASSTTGANNQPQHF
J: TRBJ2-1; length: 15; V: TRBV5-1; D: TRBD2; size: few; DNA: TGCGCCAGCAGCTCTACCGGGACTAGCGTAAATGAGCAGTTCTTC; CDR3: CASSSTGTSVNEQFF
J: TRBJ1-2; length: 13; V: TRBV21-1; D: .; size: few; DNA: TGTGCCAGCACCCGGAAGATGATCTATGGCTACACCTTC; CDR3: CASTRKMIYGYTF
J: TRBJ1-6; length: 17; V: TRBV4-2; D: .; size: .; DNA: TGTGCCAGCAGCCAAGAGGGGTTCAGCTCCTATAATTCACCCCTCCACTTT; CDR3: CASSQEGFSSYNSPLHF
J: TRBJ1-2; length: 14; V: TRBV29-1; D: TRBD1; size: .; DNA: TGCAGCGTTGAAGAACCAGGGGGAGAAGTTGGCTACACCTTC; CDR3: CSVEEPGGEVGYTF
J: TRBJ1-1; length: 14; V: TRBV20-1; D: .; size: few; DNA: TGCAGTGCTAGAGAAGGACACTCGAACACTGAAGCTTTCTTT; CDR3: CSAREGHSNTEAFF
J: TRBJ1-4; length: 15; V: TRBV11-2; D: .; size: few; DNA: TGTGCCAGCAGCTCTGCCGCCCGCACTAATGAAAAACTGTTTTTT; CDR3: CASSSAARTNEKLFF
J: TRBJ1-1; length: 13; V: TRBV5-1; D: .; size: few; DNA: TGCGCCAGCAGCTTGGGAGGTATCGCTGAAGCTTTCTTT; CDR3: CASSLGGIAEAFF
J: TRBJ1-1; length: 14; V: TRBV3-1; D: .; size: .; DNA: TGTGCCAGCAGCCACCGACGGATGAACACTGAAGCTTTCTTT; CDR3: CASSHRRMNTEAFF
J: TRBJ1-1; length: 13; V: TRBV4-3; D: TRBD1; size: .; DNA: TGCGCCAGCAGCCATCTCGGACAGGGTGAAGCTTTCTTT; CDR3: CASSHLGQGEAFF
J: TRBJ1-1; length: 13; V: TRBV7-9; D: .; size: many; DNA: TGTGCCAGCAGCTTTACTTCGAACACTGAAGCTTTCTTT; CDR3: CASSFTSNTEAFF
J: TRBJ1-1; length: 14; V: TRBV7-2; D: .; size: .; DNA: TGTGCCAGCAGCCCAGGACAGAGCCTTCGTGAAGCTTTCTTT; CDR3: CASSPGQSLREAFF
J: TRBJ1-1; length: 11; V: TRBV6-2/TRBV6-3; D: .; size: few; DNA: TGTGCCAGCAGCCGACAGGAAGAAGCTTTCTTT; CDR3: CASSRQEEAFF
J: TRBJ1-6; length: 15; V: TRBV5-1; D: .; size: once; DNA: TGCGCCAGCAGCTTGGGAGGGGGAGAGATTTCACCCCTCCACTTT; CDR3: CASSLGGGEISPLHF
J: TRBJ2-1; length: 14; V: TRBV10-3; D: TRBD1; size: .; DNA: TGTGCCATCAAACCAGGGGGCTCCTACAATGAGCAGTTCTTC; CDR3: CAIKPGGSYNEQFF
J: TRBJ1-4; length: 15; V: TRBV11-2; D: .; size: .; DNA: TGTGCCAGCACCTCTCTTCGGGCGTCTGGTGAAAAACTGTTTTTT; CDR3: CASTSLRASGEKLFF
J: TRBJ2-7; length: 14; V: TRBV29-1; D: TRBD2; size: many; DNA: TGCAGCGTTGAACCGGGACTAGGATCCTACGAGCAGTACTTC; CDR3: CSVEPGLGSYEQYF
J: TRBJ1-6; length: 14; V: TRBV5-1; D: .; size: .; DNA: TGCGCCAGCAGCTTAACGTTCTTCAATTCGCCCCTCCACTTT; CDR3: CASSLTFFNSPLHF
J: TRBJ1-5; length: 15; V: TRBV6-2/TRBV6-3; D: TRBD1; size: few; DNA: TGTGCCAGCACATTACAGGGGATGAGCAATCAGCCCCAGCATTTT; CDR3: CASTLQGMSNQPQHF
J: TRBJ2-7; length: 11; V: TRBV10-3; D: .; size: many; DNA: TGTGCCATCAGTGAGTTAGGCGAGCAGTACTTC; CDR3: CAISELGEQYF
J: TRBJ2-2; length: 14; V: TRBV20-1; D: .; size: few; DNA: TGCAGTGCACCGGACATATCGAACACCGGGGAGCTGTTTTTT; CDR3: CSAPDISNTGELFF
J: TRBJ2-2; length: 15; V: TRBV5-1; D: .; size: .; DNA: TGCGCCAGCAGTTTAGAACGAGGAAACACCGGGGAGCTGTTTTTT; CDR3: CASSLERGNTGELFF
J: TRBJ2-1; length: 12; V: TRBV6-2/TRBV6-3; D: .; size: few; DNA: TGTGCCAGCCTAGCGTGGGGAGGTGAGCAGTTCTTC; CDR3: CASLAWGGEQFF
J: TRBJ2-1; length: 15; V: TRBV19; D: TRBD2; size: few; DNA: TGTGCCAGTAGGGGCGGGAGGGTCTCCTACAATGAGCAGTTCTTC; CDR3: CASRGGRVSYNEQFF
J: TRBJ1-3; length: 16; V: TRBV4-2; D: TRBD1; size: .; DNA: TGTGCCAGCAGCCTTCGGGACAGAGATTCTGGAAACACCATATATTTT; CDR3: CASSLRDRDSGNTIYF
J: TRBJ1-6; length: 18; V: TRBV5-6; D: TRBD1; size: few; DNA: TGTGCCAGCAGCTTGGTGAAGGGGGCTGTCGCGTTAAATTCACCCCTCCACTTT; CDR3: CASSLVKGAVALNSPLHF